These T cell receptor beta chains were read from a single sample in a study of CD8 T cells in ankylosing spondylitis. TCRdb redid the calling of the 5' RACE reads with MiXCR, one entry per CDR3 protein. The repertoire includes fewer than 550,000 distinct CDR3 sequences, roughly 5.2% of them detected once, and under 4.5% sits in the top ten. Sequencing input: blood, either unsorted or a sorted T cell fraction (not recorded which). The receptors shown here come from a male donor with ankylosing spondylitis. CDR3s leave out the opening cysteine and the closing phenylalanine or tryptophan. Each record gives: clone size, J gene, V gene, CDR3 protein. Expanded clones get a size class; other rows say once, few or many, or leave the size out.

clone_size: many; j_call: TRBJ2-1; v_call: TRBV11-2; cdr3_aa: ASSLFYVRDPSRYNEQF
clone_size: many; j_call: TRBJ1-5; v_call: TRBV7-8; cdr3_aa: ASSLPNGDRVNQPQH
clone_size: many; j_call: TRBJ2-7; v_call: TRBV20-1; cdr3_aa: SADDRTRRNEQY
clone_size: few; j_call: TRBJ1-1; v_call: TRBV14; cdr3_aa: ASSRVSGTEAF
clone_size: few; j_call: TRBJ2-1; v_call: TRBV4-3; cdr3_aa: ASSPCPGGEGCEQF
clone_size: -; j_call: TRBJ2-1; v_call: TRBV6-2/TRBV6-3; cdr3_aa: ASSFFSGYNEQF
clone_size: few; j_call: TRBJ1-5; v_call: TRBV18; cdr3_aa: ASSPSGASGNQPQH
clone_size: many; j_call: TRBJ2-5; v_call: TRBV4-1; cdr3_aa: ASSRAGTQGQETQY
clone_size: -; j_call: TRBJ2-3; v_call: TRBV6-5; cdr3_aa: ASSYGGGGADTQY
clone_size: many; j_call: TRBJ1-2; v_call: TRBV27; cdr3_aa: ASTPLGGFTSGYT
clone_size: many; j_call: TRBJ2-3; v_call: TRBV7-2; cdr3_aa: ASSLLAGGTDTQY
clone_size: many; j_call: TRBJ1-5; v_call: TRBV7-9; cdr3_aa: ASSWGGGLSNQPQH
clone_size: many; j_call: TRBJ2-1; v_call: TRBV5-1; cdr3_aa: ASSPAPTSGGFNEQF
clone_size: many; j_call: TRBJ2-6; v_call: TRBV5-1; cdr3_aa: ASTTISGANVLT
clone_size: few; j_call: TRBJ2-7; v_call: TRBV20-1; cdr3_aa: SASPGTLLSYEQY
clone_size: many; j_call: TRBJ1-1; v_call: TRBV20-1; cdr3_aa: SAREASTEAF
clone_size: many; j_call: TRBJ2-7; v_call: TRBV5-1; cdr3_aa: ASSWGPGNYEQY
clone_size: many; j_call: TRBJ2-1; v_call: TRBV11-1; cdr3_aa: ASSPRRGGSNEQF
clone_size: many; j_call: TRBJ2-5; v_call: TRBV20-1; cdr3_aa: SATGQGASETQY
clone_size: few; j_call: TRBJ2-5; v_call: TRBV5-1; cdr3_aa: ASSFGPSGQETQY
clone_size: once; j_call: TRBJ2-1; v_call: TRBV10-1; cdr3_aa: ASSGKRGMGYNEQF
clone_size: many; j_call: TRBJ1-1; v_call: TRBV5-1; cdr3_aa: ASSSMWQGVTEAF
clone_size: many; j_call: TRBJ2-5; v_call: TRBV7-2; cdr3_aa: ASSPGQGQTQY
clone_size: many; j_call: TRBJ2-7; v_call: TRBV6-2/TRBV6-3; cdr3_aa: ASSYWDRGYEQY
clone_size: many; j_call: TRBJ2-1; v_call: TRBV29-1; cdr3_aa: SVARDRGYNEQF
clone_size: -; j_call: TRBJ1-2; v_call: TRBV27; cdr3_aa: ASRPGRMEYGYT
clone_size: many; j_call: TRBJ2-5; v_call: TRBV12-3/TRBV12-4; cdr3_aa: ASSLSSGFETQY
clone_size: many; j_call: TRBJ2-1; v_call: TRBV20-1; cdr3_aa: SARVGVYNEQF
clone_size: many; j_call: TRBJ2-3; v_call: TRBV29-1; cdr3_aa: SGGERWDTDTQY
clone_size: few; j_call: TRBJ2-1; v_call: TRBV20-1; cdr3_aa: SGTSGDNEQF
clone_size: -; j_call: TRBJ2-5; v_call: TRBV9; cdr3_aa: ASSPQPIQETQY
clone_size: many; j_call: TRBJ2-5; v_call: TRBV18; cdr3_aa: ASSSGLAGLYQETQY
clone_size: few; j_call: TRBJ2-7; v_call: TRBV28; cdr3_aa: ASRQGYVNEQY
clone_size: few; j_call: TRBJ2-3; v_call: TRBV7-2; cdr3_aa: ASRGLAGADTDTQY
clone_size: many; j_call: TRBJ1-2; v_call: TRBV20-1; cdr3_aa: SAFRQGEAYGYT
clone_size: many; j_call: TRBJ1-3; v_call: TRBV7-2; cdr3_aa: ASSVPGDFTGNTIY
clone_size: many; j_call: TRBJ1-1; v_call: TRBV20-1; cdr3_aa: SARGVNTEAF
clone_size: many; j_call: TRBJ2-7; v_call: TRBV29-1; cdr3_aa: SVKPRDRGNEQY
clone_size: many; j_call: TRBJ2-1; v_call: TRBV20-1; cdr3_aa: SVPGRSSYNEQF
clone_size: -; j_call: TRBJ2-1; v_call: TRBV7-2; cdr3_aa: ASSLRTGIEQF
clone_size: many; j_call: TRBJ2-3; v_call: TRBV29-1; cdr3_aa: SVYGTGGLEATNPRASTDTQY
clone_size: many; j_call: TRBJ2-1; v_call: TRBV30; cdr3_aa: AWSGTAVGPLYNEQF
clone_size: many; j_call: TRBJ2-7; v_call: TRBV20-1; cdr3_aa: SAATSGGLYEQY
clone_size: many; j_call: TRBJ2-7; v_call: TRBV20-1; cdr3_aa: SAAQGSYEQY
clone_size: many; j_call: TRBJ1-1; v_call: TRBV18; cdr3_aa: ASSPMGQGYTEAF
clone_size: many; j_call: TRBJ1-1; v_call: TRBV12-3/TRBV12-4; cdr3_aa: ASSLKRNTEAF
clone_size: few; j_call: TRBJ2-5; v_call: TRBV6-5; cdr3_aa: ASSYSPAETQETQY
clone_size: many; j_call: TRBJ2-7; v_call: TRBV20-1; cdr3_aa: SAQGQGAREQY
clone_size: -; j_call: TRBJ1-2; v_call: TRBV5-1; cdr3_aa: ASSDTGAEGYT
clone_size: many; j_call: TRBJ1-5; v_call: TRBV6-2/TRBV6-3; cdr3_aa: ASSYLTRDQPQH
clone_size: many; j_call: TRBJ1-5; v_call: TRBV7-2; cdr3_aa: ASSSVGKDQPQH
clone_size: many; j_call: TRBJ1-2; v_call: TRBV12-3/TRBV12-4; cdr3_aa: ASTQGFGGYT